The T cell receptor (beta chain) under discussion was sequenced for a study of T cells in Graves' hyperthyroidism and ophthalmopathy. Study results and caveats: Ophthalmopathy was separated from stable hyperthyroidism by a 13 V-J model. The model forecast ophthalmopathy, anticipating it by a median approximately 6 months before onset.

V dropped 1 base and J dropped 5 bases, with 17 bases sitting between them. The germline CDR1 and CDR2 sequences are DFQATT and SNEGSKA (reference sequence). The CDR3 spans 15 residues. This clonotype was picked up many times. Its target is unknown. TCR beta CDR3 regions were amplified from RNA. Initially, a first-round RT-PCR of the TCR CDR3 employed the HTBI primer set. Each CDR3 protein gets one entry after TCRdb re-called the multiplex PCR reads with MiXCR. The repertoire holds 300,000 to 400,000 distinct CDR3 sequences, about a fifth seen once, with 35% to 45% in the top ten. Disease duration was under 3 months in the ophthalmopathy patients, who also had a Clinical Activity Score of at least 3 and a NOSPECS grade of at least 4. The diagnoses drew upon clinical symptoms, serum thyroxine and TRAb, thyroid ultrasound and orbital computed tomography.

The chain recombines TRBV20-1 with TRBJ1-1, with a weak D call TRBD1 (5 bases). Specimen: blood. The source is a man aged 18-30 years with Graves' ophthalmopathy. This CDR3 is CSARARSTGGTEAFF. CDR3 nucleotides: TGCAGTGCTAGAGCACGGTCTACTGGGGGGACTGAAGCTTTCTTT.